The rows below give T cell receptor beta chains drawn from one sample of a study of T cells in Graves' hyperthyroidism and ophthalmopathy. One entry per CDR3 protein, called by TCRdb with MiXCR from the multiplex PCR reads. Here the sample spans around 340,000 distinct CDR3 sequences, about a sixth being singletons. The material sequenced was blood. The source is a woman in her 40s with Graves' ophthalmopathy. The conserved cysteine and the conserved F or W are not part of the CDR3 here.

J: TRBJ1-6
V: TRBV28
CDR3: ASSTRDRASPLH

J: TRBJ2-5
V: TRBV20-1
CDR3: SVGGPQETQY

J: TRBJ2-7
V: TRBV20-1
CDR3: SANLAGVIGYEQY

J: TRBJ1-5
V: TRBV4-3
CDR3: ASSQATGLGQPQH

J: TRBJ1-3
V: TRBV5-4
CDR3: ASSLRAPGNTIY

J: TRBJ2-5
V: TRBV7-2
CDR3: ASSLDRASGRQTQY

J: TRBJ2-5
V: TRBV28
CDR3: ASSSASGIETQY

J: TRBJ1-5
V: TRBV28
CDR3: ATSEGTSNQPQH

J: TRBJ2-2
V: TRBV29-1
CDR3: SVAGGANTGELF

J: TRBJ2-7
V: TRBV28
CDR3: ASSFWMRDNQEYEQY

J: TRBJ1-1
V: TRBV19
CDR3: ASSIGGAEAF

J: TRBJ2-2
V: TRBV7-3
CDR3: ASSQAGEGGELF

J: TRBJ1-6
V: TRBV28
CDR3: ASSQGFGSSYNSPLH

J: TRBJ1-3
V: TRBV28
CDR3: ASSSPRTGAGNTIY

J: TRBJ1-2
V: TRBV9
CDR3: ASSVQEANYGYT

J: TRBJ2-5
V: TRBV24-1
CDR3: ATSDASSGRASETQY

J: TRBJ2-5
V: TRBV12-3/TRBV12-4
CDR3: ASSPDRGGAETQY

J: TRBJ1-5
V: TRBV6-2/TRBV6-3
CDR3: VSSYREQPQH

J: TRBJ2-3
V: TRBV2
CDR3: ASRAGTGFPDTQY